This TCR beta chain was retrieved from a study of shared clonotypes between healthy human individuals. This CDR3 contains 14 residues. Looked up from germline, CDR1 is ENHRY and CDR2 is SYGVKD. Trimming shortened V by 8 bases and J by 4 bases, and 17 bases separated the two germline ends. How the authors handled the data: Owing to the provision of junction-only sequences devoid of quality scores by immunoSEQ, filtering differed. TCRdb keeps only in-frame clones here, not all; method: immunoSEQ multiplex PCR. That table furnishes V, J and clone size, whereas the DNA furnished D and trimming. The sample includes about 960,000 clones, 60% to 85% of them seen just once.

The source of this sequence is a man aged 18 to 29 in good health. Specimen: memory CD4+ T cells sorted from blood. Specified subset: CD45RA-negative fraction. This chain links TRBV10-3 with TRBJ2-5, with D possibly being TRBD2 (5 bases). DNA of the CDR3: TGTGCCATCTCACTAGGAAGAGGGCTAGAGACCCAGTACTTC. It specifies CAISLGRGLETQYF.